These 12 T cell receptor beta chains came from one sample sequenced in a study of T cell responses to AZD1222 COVID-19 vaccine. The table came from immunoSEQ multiplex PCR; TCRdb's copy has only in-frame clones and leaves some out. Of under 200,000 clones listed, about 90% are singletons. Sequencing was performed on peripheral blood, taken on day 0 of AZD1222 vaccination. Receptor source: an adult in good health.

The chain recombines TRBV19 with TRBJ1-6; 7 bases match TRBD1. The V gene end was trimmed by 7 bases and the J gene end by 10 bases; junction bases not matched to a gene: 10. The CDR3 runs to 14 residues. CDR1 and CDR2 from the germline V gene are LNHDA and SQIVND (reference sequence). The CDR3 DNA sequence: TGTGCCAGTACCAAACAGGGGAGCGGATCACCCCTCCACTTT. Translating it yields CASTKQGSGSPLHF. Full variable domain (rest looked up from reference TRBV19 and TRBJ1-6): DGGITQSPKYLFRKEGQNVTLSCEQNLNHDAMYWYRQDPGQGLRLIYYSQIVNDFQKGDIAEGYSVSREKKESFPLTVTSAQKNPTAFYLCASTKQGSGSPLHFGNGTRLTVT.

The CDR3 sequence is CASSRTSVYSSYNEQFF. In DNA, the CDR3 is TGTGCCAGCAGCCGGACTAGCGTCTATAGCTCCTACAATGAGCAGTTCTTC. The chain links TRBV5-4 to TRBJ2-1; 9 bases line up with TRBD2. Looked up from germline, CDR1 is SGHNT and CDR2 is YYREEE (reference sequence). The CDR3 contains 17 residues. The ends lost 4 bases at V and 0 bases at J; junction bases unmatched: 8.

V usage is TRBV10-1 and J usage is TRBJ1-1; D ambiguous. Germline V gene data show CDR1 as WNHNN and CDR2 as SYGVQD (reference sequence). The germline V and J ends were trimmed by 3 bases and 5 bases, with 19 bases remaining between them. The CDR3 loop spans 16 amino acids. The CDR3 loop reads CASSDSTYFGGTEAFF. DNA of the CDR3: TGCGCCAGCAGTGACAGCACCTACTTCGGCGGGACTGAAGCTTTCTTT.

The chain is built from TRBV3-1 (or the pseudogene TRBV3-2) and TRBJ2-7; D is unresolved. From germline, CDR1 is LGHDT and CDR2 YNNKEL (reference sequence). The CDR3 sequence is 14 residues long. V was trimmed by 1 base and J by 0 bases, leaving 7 bases between them. The chain's CDR3 is CASSQGRPSYEQYF. The CDR3 DNA reads TGTGCCAGCAGCCAAGGCCGGCCCTCCTACGAGCAGTACTTC.

The chain uses TRBV5-4 and TRBJ1-1; no reliable D call. The germline V gene encodes CDR1 SGHNT and CDR2 YYREEE (reference sequence). V was clipped by 4 bases and J by 0 bases, with 13 bases between them. The CDR3 spans 15 residues. The CDR3 coding sequence is TGTGCCAGCAGCAAGGACGGAAACATGAACACTGAAGCTTTCTTT. The encoded protein is CASSKDGNMNTEAFF.

V usage is TRBV30 and J usage is TRBJ1-2, with D unclear. Trimming took off 2 bases at V and 5 bases at J, with 18 bases between the two ends. The CDR3 runs 15 residues. Germline loops: CDR1 GTSNPN, CDR2 SVGIG (reference sequence). The CDR3 region is CAWSFTTEEDYGYTF. The DNA of the CDR3 is TGTGCCTGGAGTTTCACCACGGAAGAGGATTATGGCTACACCTTC.

The chain is built from TRBV7-2 and TRBJ2-7; 12 bases match TRBD2. The CDR3 runs 15 residues. Unmatched junction bases numbered 3, after V lost 5 bases and J lost 1 base. Per the germline V gene, CDR1 is SGHTA and CDR2 is FQGNSA. Written as DNA, the CDR3 is TGTGCCAGCAGCCGGACTAGCGGGGTTTCCTACGAGCAGTACTTC. This translates into CASSRTSGVSYEQYF.

This clone was detected once. This sequence joins TRBV28 and TRBJ1-6; a weak D match, TRBD1 (6 bases). The CDR3 runs to 17 residues. The germline CDR1 and CDR2 sequences are MDHEN and SYDVKM. V gave up 5 bases and J gave up 3 bases, with 17 bases separating them. Here the CDR3 reads CASSQPRGLNYNSPLHF. The CDR3 region has the DNA TGTGCCAGCAGTCAGCCCAGGGGATTAAACTATAATTCACCCCTCCACTTT. The whole variable domain, filled in from reference TRBV28 and TRBJ1-6, reads DVKVTQSSRYLVKRTGEKVFLECVQDMDHENMFWYRQDPGLGLRLIYFSYDVKMKEKGDIPEGYSVSREKKERFSLILESASTNQTSMYLCASSQPRGLNYNSPLHFGNGTRLTVT.

J is TRBJ2-1 and V is TRBV27, with D possibly called TRBD1 or TRBD2 (5 bases each). The germline gives CDR1 MNHEY, CDR2 SMNVEV (reference sequence). This CDR3 spans 12 amino acids. Between the trimmed V and J ends, which lost 5 bases and 6 bases, there was a span of 8 bases. The CDR3 coding sequence is TGTGCCAGCAGTGAGGGGTTCAATGAGCAGTTCTTC. Translation gives CASSEGFNEQFF.

The CDR3 DNA reads TGCAGCGTACGTACAGGAATGAACACTGAAGCTTTCTTT. This encodes CSVRTGMNTEAFF. The rearrangement links TRBV29-1 to TRBJ1-1, with D maybe TRBD1 (5 bases). The CDR3 contains 13 residues. Trimming stripped 6 bases from V and 0 bases from J, with 11 bases between. Germline V gives CDR1 SQVTM, CDR2 ANQGSEA.

Only one count was recorded for this clone. The chain has TRBV4-3 and TRBJ1-1, with D perhaps matching TRBD1 (6 bases). The CDR3 is made up of 13 amino acids. Germline loops: CDR1 LGHNA, CDR2 YSLEER. Trimming shortened V by 5 bases and J by 6 bases, and 13 bases separated the two germline ends. In DNA form, the CDR3 reads TGCGCCAGCAGCACCAAGGAGGGGGCTGAAGCTTTCTTT. As protein: CASSTKEGAEAFF.

The CDR3 region has the DNA TGTGCCAGCAGCCAAACGGGGGCGGGAGAGCAGTTCTTC. This translates into CASSQTGAGEQFF. V gene TRBV9 combines with J gene TRBJ2-1; tentatively, D is TRBD1 or TRBD2 (6 bases each). Trimming removed 4 bases from V and 10 bases from J, with 15 bases in between. Germline V lookup: CDR1 SGDLS, CDR2 YYNGEE. The CDR3 has 13 residues.